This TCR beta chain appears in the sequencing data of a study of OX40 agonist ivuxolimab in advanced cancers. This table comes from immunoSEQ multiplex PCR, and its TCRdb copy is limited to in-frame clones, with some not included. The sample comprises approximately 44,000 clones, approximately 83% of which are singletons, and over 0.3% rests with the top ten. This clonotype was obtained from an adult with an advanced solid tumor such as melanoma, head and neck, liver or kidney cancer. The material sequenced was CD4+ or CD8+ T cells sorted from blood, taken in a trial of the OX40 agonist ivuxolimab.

The CDR3 loop reads CASSPQWGKGLDTQYF. CDR3 nucleotides: TGTGCCAGCAGCCCGCAGTGGGGAAAAGGGCTGGATACGCAGTATTTT. The chain uses TRBV11-3 and TRBJ2-3; D gene ambiguous. Germline V gene sequence: CDR1 SGHNT, CDR2 YENEEA. This CDR3 contains 16 residues. The V and J ends lost 5 bases and 6 bases respectively, with 21 bases between them.